Listed below are T cell receptor beta chains from one sample, sequenced in a study of blood T cell repertoires in COVID-19. The method was immunoSEQ multiplex PCR; TCRdb's version includes in-frame clones alone and lacks a portion of them. Among some 160,000 clones, approximately 92% were seen once, and the ten largest hold roughly 3%. The sequencing sample was made of peripheral blood. The receptors come from a woman aged 55-69 years with active COVID-19. The CDR3 runs from the conserved cysteine through the conserved F or W. D genes are given only for firm matches. A row's size may be missing; if present it is once, few, many or a size class.

>TRBV5-5|once|TRBD2|TRBJ2-1
TGTGCCAGCAGCGCCCGGGACTATCATAACCCTGGTCGGTACAATGAGCAGTTCTTC
CASSARDYHNPGRYNEQFF
>TRBV5-1|-|TRBD2|TRBJ2-1
TGCGCCAGCAGCTGGACTAGCGGGAGTAACGATGAGCAGTTCTTC
CASSWTSGSNDEQFF
>TRBV7-2|-|-|TRBJ1-2
TGTGCCAGCAGCTTAGACACGCGGGGGCCTGGCTACACCTTC
CASSLDTRGPGYTF
>TRBV5-5|-|-|TRBJ2-7
TGTGCCAGCAGGAACCGGGACAACCCATGGGGCGAGCAGTACTTC
CASRNRDNPWGEQYF
>TRBV2|-|TRBD1|TRBJ1-4
TGTGCCAGCAGGGGACAGAACTATGAAAAACTGTTTTTT
CASRGQNYEKLFF
>TRBV7-2|once|-|TRBJ2-7
TGTGCCAGCAGCTTAACAGCAGTCTACGAGCAGTACTTC
CASSLTAVYEQYF
>TRBV9|-|-|TRBJ2-7
TGTGCCAGCAGCAGTACAGGTGGTAACTACGAGCAGTACTTC
CASSSTGGNYEQYF
>TRBV28|-|-|TRBJ2-7
TGTGCCGTGAGCCTTAGTTTCTCCTACGAGCAGTACTTC
CAVSLSFSYEQYF
>TRBV7-2|-|-|TRBJ1-2
TGTGCCAGCAGTCAAGGGAGGCCGGGCTCTCGGCAAAAAGGCTACACCTTC
CASSQGRPGSRQKGYTF
>TRBV27|-|TRBD1|TRBJ1-2
TGTGCCAGCAGCATAAGACCGGGACAGGGGGCGGATGGCTACACCTTC
CASSIRPGQGADGYTF
>TRBV14|-|TRBD1|TRBJ1-4
TGTGCCAGCAGCACCCGACAGGGAATGGAAAAACTGTTTTTT
CASSTRQGMEKLFF
>TRBV7-8|-|TRBD1|TRBJ2-7
TGTGCCAGCAGCTCGCCCTCACAGGGGGCAGGCTACGAGCAGTACTTC
CASSSPSQGAGYEQYF
>TRBV6-2/TRBV6-3|-|-|TRBJ2-4
TGTGCCAGCAGTTATTGGGGGCTTCTAGCCAAAAACATTCAGTACTTC
CASSYWGLLAKNIQYF
>TRBV7-9|-|-|TRBJ1-1
TGTGCCAGCAGCTTACAGGTCGACACTGAAGCTTTCTTT
CASSLQVDTEAFF
>TRBV27|-|TRBD2|TRBJ2-1
TGTGCCAGCAGTTTTCTAGCGGGTAACAATGAGCAGTTCTTC
CASSFLAGNNEQFF
>TRBV11-1|few|-|TRBJ2-2
TGTGCCAGCAGCCCTGGACTAACCGGGGAGCTGTTTTTT
CASSPGLTGELFF
>TRBV6-2/TRBV6-3|-|-|TRBJ1-1
TGTGCCAGCAGTTACCCCCGGCAGGCAGGCGAAGCTTTCTTT
CASSYPRQAGEAFF
>TRBV2|-|-|TRBJ1-3
TGTGCCAGCAGCCACGACATGGGTATCTCTGGAAACACCATATATTTT
CASSHDMGISGNTIYF
>TRBV19|once|-|TRBJ1-2
TGTGCCAGTAGTGTGGGAAGGGGTCGGAACTATGGCTACACCTTC
CASSVGRGRNYGYTF
>TRBV5-6|-|TRBD2|TRBJ2-7
TGTGCCAGCAGCTTGATTGGGACTAGCGGTTACGAGCAGTACTTC
CASSLIGTSGYEQYF
>TRBV5-1|-|-|TRBJ2-7
TGCGCCAGCAGCTTATCTCCAGGGCCCTACGAGCAGTACTTC
CASSLSPGPYEQYF
>TRBV27|-|-|TRBJ1-5
TGTGCCAGCAGTTTATACGGCAGGGAATGGCAGCCCCAGCATTTT
CASSLYGREWQPQHF
>TRBV2|-|TRBD2|TRBJ2-3
TGTGCCAGCAAACGAGCGGGGAGCACAGATACGCAGTATTTT
CASKRAGSTDTQYF
>TRBV10-3|-|TRBD2|TRBJ2-5
TGTGCCATCAGTGAATCCCTTGGGAGCGGGAGGGCCGCCTCCCAAGAGACCCAGTACTTC
CAISESLGSGRAASQETQYF
>TRBV11-3|once|-|TRBJ2-7
TGTGCCAGCAGCTTATTTGCGGGTGACGAGCAGTACTTC
CASSLFAGDEQYF
>TRBV5-4|-|-|TRBJ2-1
TGTGCCAGCAGCCCCGCCTTGGGGGCGCCTTACAATGAGCAGTTCTTC
CASSPALGAPYNEQFF
>TRBV27|-|TRBD1|TRBJ1-2
TGTGCCAGCAGGTGGACAGGGGGCTACTATGGCTACACCTTC
CASRWTGGYYGYTF
>TRBV19|-|-|TRBJ1-1
TGTGCCAGTAGTATTCAGGGAATGAACACTGAAGCTTTCTTT
CASSIQGMNTEAFF